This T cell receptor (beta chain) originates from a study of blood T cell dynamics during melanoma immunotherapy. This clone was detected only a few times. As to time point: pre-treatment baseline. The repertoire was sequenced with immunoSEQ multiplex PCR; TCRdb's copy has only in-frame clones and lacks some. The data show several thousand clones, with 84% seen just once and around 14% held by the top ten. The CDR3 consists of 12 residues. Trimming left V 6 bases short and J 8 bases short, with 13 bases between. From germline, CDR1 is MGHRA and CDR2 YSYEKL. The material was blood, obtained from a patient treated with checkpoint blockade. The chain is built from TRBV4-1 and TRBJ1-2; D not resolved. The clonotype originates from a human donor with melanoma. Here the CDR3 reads CASSSGEGGYTF. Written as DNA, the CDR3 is TGCGCCAGCAGTTCAGGTGAAGGGGGCTACACCTTC.